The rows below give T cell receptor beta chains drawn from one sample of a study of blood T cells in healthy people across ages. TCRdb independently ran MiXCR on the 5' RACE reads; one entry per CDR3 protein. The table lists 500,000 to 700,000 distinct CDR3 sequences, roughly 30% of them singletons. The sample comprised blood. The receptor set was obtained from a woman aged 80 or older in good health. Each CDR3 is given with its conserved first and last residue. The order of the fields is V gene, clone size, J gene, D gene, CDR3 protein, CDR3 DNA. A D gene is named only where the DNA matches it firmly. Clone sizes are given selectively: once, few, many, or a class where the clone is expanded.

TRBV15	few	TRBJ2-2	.	CATSRDRGGPSNTGELFF	TGTGCCACCAGCAGAGATAGGGGGGGGCCGTCGAACACCGGGGAGCTGTTTTTT
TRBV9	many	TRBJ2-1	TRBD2	CASSAQRGGGYNEQFF	TGTGCCAGCAGCGCCCAGCGCGGGGGGGGTTACAATGAGCAGTTCTTC
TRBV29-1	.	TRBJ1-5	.	CSVGGDSNQPQHF	TGCAGCGTCGGGGGGGATAGCAATCAGCCCCAGCATTTT
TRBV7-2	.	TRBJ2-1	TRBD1	CASSLAQGGYNEQFF	TGTGCCAGCAGCTTAGCACAGGGGGGTTACAATGAGCAGTTCTTC
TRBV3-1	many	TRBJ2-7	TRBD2	CASSSRGGRYEQYF	TGTGCCAGCAGCTCCCGGGGAGGGAGGTACGAGCAGTACTTC
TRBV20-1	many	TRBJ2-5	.	CSAGGAQETQYF	TGCAGTGCCGGAGGGGCTCAAGAGACCCAGTACTTC
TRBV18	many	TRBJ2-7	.	CASSQQPSYEQYF	TGTGCCAGCTCACAGCAACCCTCCTACGAGCAGTACTTC
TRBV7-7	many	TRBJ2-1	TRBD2	CASSVGTSGGLNEQFF	TGTGCCAGCAGCGTAGGGACTAGCGGGGGGCTTAATGAGCAGTTCTTC
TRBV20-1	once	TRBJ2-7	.	CSAKRPGLSSEQYF	TGCAGCGCCAAGCGACCGGGACTCTCATCCGAGCAGTACTTC
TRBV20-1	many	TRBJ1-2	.	CSARTGGNVGYTF	TGCAGTGCACGGACCGGAGGGAATGTGGGCTACACCTTC
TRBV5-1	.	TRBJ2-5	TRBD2	CASSPLGGDQETQYF	TGCGCCAGCAGCCCCCTCGGGGGGGACCAAGAGACCCAGTACTTC
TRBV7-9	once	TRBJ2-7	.	CSSSLGAETYEQYF	TGTTCCAGCAGCTTAGGGGCAGAAACCTACGAGCAGTACTTC
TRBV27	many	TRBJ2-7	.	CASGTERYEQYF	TGTGCCAGCGGGACGGAGAGGTACGAGCAGTACTTC
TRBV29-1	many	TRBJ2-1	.	CSVSPTGNEQFF	TGCAGCGTTAGCCCGACTGGCAATGAGCAGTTCTTC
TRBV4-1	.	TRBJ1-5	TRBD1	CASSQDLRGAVNQPQHF	TGCGCCAGCAGCCAAGATCTCAGGGGGGCCGTCAATCAGCCCCAGCATTTT
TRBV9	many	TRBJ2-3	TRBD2	CASSVGGGRDGDTQYF	TGTGCCAGCAGCGTAGGGGGGGGACGCGATGGGGATACGCAGTATTTT
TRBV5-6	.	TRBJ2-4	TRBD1	CASSTADRDQNIQYF	TGTGCCAGCAGCACCGCGGACAGGGATCAAAACATTCAGTACTTC
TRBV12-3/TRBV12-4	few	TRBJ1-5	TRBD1	CASTRTGGNQPQHF	TGTGCCAGCACCCGGACAGGGGGAAATCAGCCCCAGCATTTT
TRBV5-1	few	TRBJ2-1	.	CASSLAGQNSYNERFF	TGCGCCAGCAGCTTGGCGGGACAAAACTCCTACAATGAGCGGTTCTTC
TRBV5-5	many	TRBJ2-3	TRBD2	CASSSGLAGFTDTQYF	TGTGCCAGCAGCTCCGGACTAGCGGGTTTCACAGATACGCAGTATTTT
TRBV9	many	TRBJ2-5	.	CASSAHTIRQETQYF	TGTGCCAGCAGCGCCCATACTATTAGACAAGAGACCCAGTACTTC
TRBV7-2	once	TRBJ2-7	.	CASSFLQGNLEGQYF	TGTGCCAGCAGCTTTCTTCAGGGTAACCTGGAGGGGCAGTACTTC
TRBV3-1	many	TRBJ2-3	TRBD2	CASSLESGGIGTQYF	TGTGCCAGCAGCCTCGAATCGGGGGGTATAGGTACGCAGTATTTT
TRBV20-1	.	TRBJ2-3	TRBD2	CSARDSSGRRDTQYF	TGCAGTGCCAGGGACTCTAGCGGGCGTCGAGATACGCAGTATTTT
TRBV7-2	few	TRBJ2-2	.	CASSLRASFRTGELFF	TGTGCCAGCAGCTTAAGGGCTAGCTTCCGCACCGGGGAGCTGTTTTTT
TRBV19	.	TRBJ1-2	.	CATREGTVNYGYTF	TGTGCCACACGAGAGGGGACTGTGAACTATGGCTACACCTTC
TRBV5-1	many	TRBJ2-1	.	CASSLALNEQFF	TGCGCCAGCAGCTTGGCCCTCAATGAGCAGTTCTTC
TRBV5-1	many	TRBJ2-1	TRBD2	CASSLAPGSGGAEQFF	TGCGCCAGCAGCTTGGCCCCGGGTAGCGGGGGGGCTGAGCAGTTCTTC
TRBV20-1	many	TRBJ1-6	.	CSARDGGASYNSPLHF	TGCAGTGCTAGAGATGGGGGAGCCTCCTATAATTCACCCCTCCACTTT
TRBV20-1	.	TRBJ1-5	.	CSASHDTNSNQPQHF	TGCAGTGCCAGTCATGACACTAATAGCAATCAGCCCCAGCATTTT
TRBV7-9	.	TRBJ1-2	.	CASIRLREELTVTNYGYTF	TGTGCCAGCATCCGATTACGGGAGGAGTTGACGGTTACTAACTATGGCTACACCTTC
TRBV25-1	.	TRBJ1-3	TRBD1	CASSDPRTGAFSGNTIYF	TGTGCCAGCAGCGATCCTCGGACAGGGGCATTCTCTGGAAACACCATATATTTT
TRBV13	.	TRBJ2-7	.	CASSQFLKVGLGQYF	TGTGCCAGCAGCCAGTTTCTGAAGGTAGGACTTGGGCAGTACTTC
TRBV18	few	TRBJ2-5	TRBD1	CASSRTGDMQETQYF	TGTGCCAGCTCGCGGACAGGGGACATGCAAGAGACCCAGTACTTC
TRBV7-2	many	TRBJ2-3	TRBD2	CASSLRRGGLRDTQYF	TGTGCCAGCAGCTTACGGCGGGGGGGCTTGAGAGATACGCAGTATTTT
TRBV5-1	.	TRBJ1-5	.	CAILPRSLLNQPQHF	TGCGCTATCTTACCCCGGTCACTCCTAAATCAGCCCCAGCATTTT
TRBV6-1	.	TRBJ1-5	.	CASSEVPVNQPQHF	TGTGCCAGCAGTGAAGTTCCAGTTAATCAGCCCCAGCATTTT
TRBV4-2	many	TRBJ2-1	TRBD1	CASSQEQGAYNEQFF	TGTGCCAGCAGCCAAGAGCAGGGGGCCTACAATGAGCAGTTCTTC
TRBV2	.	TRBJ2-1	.	CAGSGSVSYDEQNF	TGTGCCGGCAGTGGGAGCGTCTCCTACGATGAGCAGAACTTC
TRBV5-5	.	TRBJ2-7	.	CASTKDGAAYEQYF	TGTGCCAGCACCAAAGACGGGGCAGCCTACGAGCAGTACTTC
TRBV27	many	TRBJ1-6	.	CASSLSVASPLHF	TGTGCCAGCAGTTTATCGGTGGCTTCACCCCTCCACTTT
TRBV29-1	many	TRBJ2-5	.	CSVEEDSGRQETQYF	TGCAGCGTTGAAGAAGACAGTGGACGGCAAGAGACCCAGTACTTC
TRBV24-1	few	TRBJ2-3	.	CATSSADTQYF	TGTGCCACCAGTTCGGCGGATACGCAGTATTTT
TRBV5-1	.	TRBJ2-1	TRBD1	CASSLEGAGYNEQFF	TGCGCCAGCAGCTTAGAGGGGGCGGGTTACAATGAGCAGTTCTTC